This TCR beta chain was identified in a study of response to subunit inactivated influenza vaccine. Germline CDR1 is LGHNA and CDR2 is YNFKEQ. V was cut by 3 bases and J by 0 bases, with 9 bases left in between. This CDR3 is 15 amino acids long. This clonotype has a handful of counts. In TCRdb, the RT-PCR reads were re-called with MiXCR into one record per CDR3 protein. The sample lists over 750,000 distinct CDR3 sequences, 21% occurring once. The source was PBMCs from blood, collected approximately 5 days after vaccination. The receptor's source is a man aged 45-65 years who received an inactivated influenza vaccine. This chain uses TRBV4-2 with TRBJ1-3; D gene unclear. The CDR3 nucleotides are TGTGCCAGCAGCCACGGAGACCGCTCTGGAAACACCATATATTTT. It translates to CASSHGDRSGNTIYF.